This T cell receptor beta chain derives from a study of CD8 T cells in Susac syndrome (dated by TCRdb to about 2019). With respect to the entire study: Repertoire sequencing was used to test whether CD8+ T cell activation and differentiation in Susac syndrome was antigen driven. The study compared CD8+ T cell repertoire clonality among 11 to 12 healthy donors, roughly 14 Susac syndrome patients and roughly 16 multiple sclerosis patients.

Peripheral blood CD8+ and CD4+ T cells from healthy donors, Susac syndrome patients and multiple sclerosis patients were profiled using high-throughput TCR beta sequencing. The multiple sclerosis controls were treatment-naive patients who had stable or active relapsing-remitting disease and met the revised McDonald criteria. CD8+ TEMRA cells were enriched by FACS, while bulk CD8+ and CD4+ T cells were purified by magnetic negative isolation. Blood was drawn into EDTA tubes, processed within 24 hours, and PBMCs were isolated by density gradient centrifugation. PBMCs intended for TCR sequencing were cryopreserved in liquid nitrogen and thawed later in a water bath at 37 degrees C. The sorted or isolated CD4+, CD8+ and CD8+ TEMRA cells reached a purity of at least 90%. On this clonotype itself: The antigen this receptor binds is unknown. There are no base qualities to consult, and no much larger clone falls within one base.

What the research found in general, with its limitations: The TCR sequencing and HLA analysis was acknowledged to have included a relatively small number of individuals.

CDR1 SNHLY and CDR2 FYNNEI were looked up in the germline V gene. The CDR3, cysteine through phenylalanine, is 12 amino acids long. Only the CDR3 part of the read is kept: 36 bases, read in frame from the first base. The trim is 7 bases for V and 5 bases for J, with a gap of 10 bases between the germline ends. RNA was extracted using the RNeasy kit, and roughly 0.45 to 1 microgram was reverse transcribed with random hexamers. The immunoSEQ multiplex PCR assay, which covers 54 Vbeta and 13 Jbeta segments, was used to amplify TCR beta CDR3 regions. PCR amplification bias was corrected by using a synthetic template baseline for primer optimization and computational correction. In the source study's methods: Reads were assigned to V, D and J genes according to IMGT and analyzed in immunoSEQ Analyzer, with only productive sequences retained. To calculate clonality, Shannon entropy was normalized by log2 of the number of productive unique sequences and then subtracted from one. Public and private clones were assessed among the 100 most prevalent clones of each patient and control. Clones were defined as Susac-specific if absent from the healthy and MS cohorts, from roughly 1,100 published viral clones and from other ImmuneACCESS disease sequences. Using fastp trimming at Q25 and MiXCR clonotype assembly, TCRdb reanalyzed the public sequencing data and kept in-frame beta chains. Each record represents a unique CDR3 protein, reported with the most common genes and DNA among its rows. TCRdb's processing, not the authors', yielded these V and J calls. The sample table contains around 270,000 distinct CDR3 sequences; only one count was recorded for 70% to 90% of them. In total, the top ten clones hold 0.18% of the sample.

Recombination linked TRBV2 to TRBJ2-3; the D gene cannot be resolved reliably. Specimen: CD8+ T cells from PBMCs. The receptor was isolated from a human donor with multiple sclerosis. The CDR3 reads as follows: CASNGPLDTQYF. The DNA is as follows: TGTGCCAGCAACGGACCTCTAGATACGCAGTATTTT. The variable domain in full, with residues beyond the CDR3 obtained from the reference TRBV2 and TRBJ2-3 genes, is EPEVTQTPSHQVTQMGQEVILRCVPISNHLYFYWYRQILGQKVEFLVSFYNNEISEKSEIFDDQFSVERPDGSNFTLKIRSTKLEDSAMYFCASNGPLDTQYFGPGTRLTVL.